This is a list of T cell receptor beta chains from one sample in a study of blood T cell repertoires in COVID-19. TCRdb's table, derived via immunoSEQ multiplex PCR, lists solely in-frame clones and lacks some. The sample records 110,000 or so clones, approximately 83% being singletons. Material for sequencing was peripheral blood. The receptor source for this set is a woman in her 70s with acute or convalescent COVID-19. Both conserved end residues are trimmed from each CDR3. D genes are given only for firm matches.

CDR3 protein: ASSRRVRSGVQETQY
D gene: TRBD2
J gene: TRBJ2-5
V gene: TRBV6-6

CDR3 protein: SVEQQGGGYT
D gene: TRBD1
J gene: TRBJ1-2
V gene: TRBV29-1

CDR3 protein: ATRNTPQGDEQY
D gene: -
J gene: TRBJ2-7
V gene: TRBV10-3

CDR3 protein: AWDRGGGSSYEQY
D gene: TRBD2
J gene: TRBJ2-7
V gene: TRBV30

CDR3 protein: ASFAGRTDTQY
D gene: -
J gene: TRBJ2-3
V gene: TRBV28

CDR3 protein: ASSRSGYEQY
D gene: -
J gene: TRBJ2-7
V gene: TRBV12-3/TRBV12-4

CDR3 protein: ASSPPRASEKLF
D gene: -
J gene: TRBJ1-4
V gene: TRBV18

CDR3 protein: ASSHTGGTGELF
D gene: TRBD1
J gene: TRBJ2-2
V gene: TRBV6-5

CDR3 protein: ASSSSVFSGNTIY
D gene: -
J gene: TRBJ1-3
V gene: TRBV7-6

CDR3 protein: ASSLISSSYNEQF
D gene: -
J gene: TRBJ2-1
V gene: TRBV7-3

CDR3 protein: ASSQVLAGRTGELF
D gene: TRBD2
J gene: TRBJ2-2
V gene: TRBV3-1/TRBV3-2

CDR3 protein: ASSQRDRETTQY
D gene: TRBD1
J gene: TRBJ2-5
V gene: TRBV3-1/TRBV3-2

CDR3 protein: ASSLVARNTGELF
D gene: -
J gene: TRBJ2-2
V gene: TRBV5-1

CDR3 protein: ASSPPGLPGEQY
D gene: -
J gene: TRBJ2-7
V gene: TRBV18

CDR3 protein: ASSTQYTEAF
D gene: -
J gene: TRBJ1-1
V gene: TRBV19

CDR3 protein: ASSLGTSGGEYNEQF
D gene: TRBD2
J gene: TRBJ2-1
V gene: TRBV3-1/TRBV3-2

CDR3 protein: ASSQSIDPLTNYGYT
D gene: -
J gene: TRBJ1-2
V gene: TRBV4-2

CDR3 protein: SVGRDRGYEQY
D gene: TRBD1
J gene: TRBJ2-7
V gene: TRBV29-1

CDR3 protein: ASSRTDNEQF
D gene: -
J gene: TRBJ2-1
V gene: TRBV6-5

CDR3 protein: SASISRTQY
D gene: -
J gene: TRBJ2-5
V gene: TRBV20-1

CDR3 protein: ASSPGSSTETQY
D gene: -
J gene: TRBJ2-5
V gene: TRBV7-3

CDR3 protein: ASSWTADQPQH
D gene: -
J gene: TRBJ1-5
V gene: TRBV7-9

CDR3 protein: ASRPAGTVSSRYT
D gene: TRBD1
J gene: TRBJ1-2
V gene: TRBV4-1

CDR3 protein: APGRGQGNEQF
D gene: -
J gene: TRBJ2-1
V gene: TRBV19

CDR3 protein: ASSSIRGSYEQY
D gene: -
J gene: TRBJ2-7
V gene: TRBV19

CDR3 protein: ASSLGTGGAYNEQF
D gene: TRBD1
J gene: TRBJ2-1
V gene: TRBV5-1

CDR3 protein: ASSPGTPSPNEQF
D gene: -
J gene: TRBJ2-1
V gene: TRBV5-1

CDR3 protein: ASWGDRVPPGELF
D gene: TRBD1
J gene: TRBJ2-2
V gene: TRBV28

CDR3 protein: ASSFPGTIYEQY
D gene: TRBD2
J gene: TRBJ2-7
V gene: TRBV28

CDR3 protein: ASSDSGGANNEQF
D gene: TRBD2
J gene: TRBJ2-1
V gene: TRBV11-3

CDR3 protein: ASSPEGGNSEKLF
D gene: -
J gene: TRBJ1-4
V gene: TRBV5-1

CDR3 protein: ASSSGRGFGYT
D gene: -
J gene: TRBJ1-2
V gene: TRBV28

CDR3 protein: ASSDGTGKQTQY
D gene: -
J gene: TRBJ2-5
V gene: TRBV10-1

CDR3 protein: ASTGFTGNQPQH
D gene: -
J gene: TRBJ1-5
V gene: TRBV28

CDR3 protein: ASSLRLAGENEQF
D gene: TRBD2
J gene: TRBJ2-1
V gene: TRBV5-4

CDR3 protein: ASSRTEANYGYT
D gene: -
J gene: TRBJ1-2
V gene: TRBV19

CDR3 protein: ATSGDRAYNEQF
D gene: TRBD1
J gene: TRBJ2-1
V gene: TRBV2

CDR3 protein: ASSQASEPGEKLF
D gene: -
J gene: TRBJ1-4
V gene: TRBV4-2

CDR3 protein: SVASFRGSPEAF
D gene: -
J gene: TRBJ1-1
V gene: TRBV29-1

CDR3 protein: ASSFGAGRASSTDTQY
D gene: TRBD2
J gene: TRBJ2-3
V gene: TRBV7-3

CDR3 protein: ASTAGGGASVRETQY
D gene: TRBD2
J gene: TRBJ2-5
V gene: TRBV5-4

CDR3 protein: ASRSTGQETEAF
D gene: -
J gene: TRBJ1-1
V gene: TRBV5-1

CDR3 protein: ASSLLFGQGQETQY
D gene: TRBD1
J gene: TRBJ2-5
V gene: TRBV11-2

CDR3 protein: ASSSQIYEQY
D gene: -
J gene: TRBJ2-7
V gene: TRBV12-3/TRBV12-4

CDR3 protein: ASSYSGGTHGYT
D gene: -
J gene: TRBJ1-2
V gene: TRBV6-2/TRBV6-3

CDR3 protein: ASTPWSGQGEAF
D gene: TRBD1
J gene: TRBJ1-1
V gene: TRBV28

CDR3 protein: ASSTQQGLGYGYT
D gene: TRBD1
J gene: TRBJ1-2
V gene: TRBV6-6

CDR3 protein: ASSLRTQGRNQPQH
D gene: -
J gene: TRBJ1-5
V gene: TRBV5-6

CDR3 protein: ASSLTVPDTQY
D gene: -
J gene: TRBJ2-3
V gene: TRBV11-2

CDR3 protein: ASSRDRYYEQY
D gene: TRBD1
J gene: TRBJ2-7
V gene: TRBV11-2

CDR3 protein: ASSSLGQGFNYGYT
D gene: TRBD1
J gene: TRBJ1-2
V gene: TRBV19

CDR3 protein: ASSFSGATRNQPQH
D gene: -
J gene: TRBJ1-5
V gene: TRBV27